These T cell receptor beta chains were read from a single sample in a study of control samples from healthy donors and cancer patients. Here immunoSEQ multiplex PCR was the method, and the copy in TCRdb shows in-frame clones only, minus some. The sample has around 78,000 clones, 94% seen once; the top ten hold approximately 4.8%. The sequencing input was blood. All receptors derive from a woman between 18 and 29 years old in good health. The conserved cysteine and the conserved F or W are not part of the CDR3 here.

cdr3_aa: ASSFTPPVGLAVDNEQF
j_call: TRBJ2-1
v_call: TRBV13

cdr3_aa: ASSISANTEAF
j_call: TRBJ1-1
v_call: TRBV19

cdr3_aa: ATSGSLPETQY
j_call: TRBJ2-5
v_call: TRBV19

cdr3_aa: ASAWSGGAPDTQY
j_call: TRBJ2-3
v_call: TRBV5-1

cdr3_aa: ASSTTETSGLTDTQY
j_call: TRBJ2-3
v_call: TRBV5-6

cdr3_aa: ASSLTSGGSWGRDEQF
j_call: TRBJ2-1
v_call: TRBV7-3

cdr3_aa: ASSEGSGALYGYT
j_call: TRBJ1-2
v_call: TRBV2

cdr3_aa: ASSRTGTNQPQH
j_call: TRBJ1-5
v_call: TRBV19

cdr3_aa: ASSSPDRGVS
j_call: TRBJ2-4
v_call: TRBV5-4

cdr3_aa: ASSRGSYEQY
j_call: TRBJ2-7
v_call: TRBV27

cdr3_aa: ASKLDSYNEQF
j_call: TRBJ2-1
v_call: TRBV27

cdr3_aa: ASSETGALGGYT
j_call: TRBJ1-2
v_call: TRBV2

cdr3_aa: ASSSPASGSYNEQF
j_call: TRBJ2-1
v_call: TRBV28